The 10 T cell receptor beta chains given below trace back to one sample, sequenced in a study of regulatory T cells in long-lasting Graves disease. Time point described: newly diagnosed GD, antithyroid drugs for less than 3 months. There was RNA extracted from PBMCs, and the TCR library was made from it. In building TCR beta libraries, iRepertoire HTBI primers were used together with Arm-PCR of CDR3 regions. One entry per CDR3 protein results from TCRdb running MiXCR on the multiplex PCR reads. The repertoire consists of 420,000 or so distinct CDR3 sequences, with roughly 17% occurring once and the leading ten covering about 23%. Separately, the same data were catalogued under a study of T cells in Graves' hyperthyroidism and ophthalmopathy.

The specimen comprised peripheral blood mononuclear cells (PBMCs), sampled at new diagnosis, from a patient treated with antithyroid drugs. Every receptor here comes from a woman under 30 with Graves disease.

The sample holds a few counts of this clonotype. The V gene is TRBV7-9, the J gene TRBJ2-7, with 8 bases that match TRBD1. From germline, CDR1 is SEHNR and CDR2 FQNEAQ (reference sequence). Losses at the gene ends were 5 bases for V and 5 bases for J; bases not matched to a gene: 5. The CDR3 loop spans 13 amino acids. CDR3 loop: CASSPRQGHEQYF. CDR3 nucleotide sequence: TGTGCCAGCAGCCCCCGACAGGGGCACGAGCAGTACTTC.

This clonotype turned up a few times. The chain links TRBV6-2 or TRBV6-3 to TRBJ2-6; D is unclear. Germline CDR1 and CDR2: MNHEY and SVGEGT. This CDR3 comprises 13 residues. The germline V and J ends were trimmed by 9 bases and 0 bases, with 6 bases remaining between them. The CDR3 DNA reads as TGTGCCAGGGTGTACTCTGGGGCCAACGTCCTGACTTTC. Its protein is CARVYSGANVLTF.

In its sample, this clonotype was seen a few times. The CDR3 nucleotides read TGCGCCAGCAGCTTCGAGACGGCCTCTGGAAACACCATATATTTT. Amino acids: CASSFETASGNTIYF. The chain joins TRBV5-1 to TRBJ1-3; no definite D call. The CDR3 totals 15 residues. Germline V gene data show CDR1 as SGHRS and CDR2 as YFSETQ. V dropped 2 bases and J dropped 0 bases, with 9 bases sitting between them.

The chain is built from TRBV5-1 and TRBJ2-5; D tentatively fits TRBD1 or TRBD2 (5 bases each). Between the trimmed V and J ends, which lost 4 bases and 5 bases, there was a span of 21 bases. The CDR3 loop spans 16 amino acids. Germline V gene data show CDR1 as SGHRS and CDR2 as YFSETQ. The CDR3 reads CASSILGQGAGETQYF. CDR3 DNA: TGCGCCAGCAGCATCCTAGGACAAGGGGCGGGTGAGACCCAGTACTTC.

This clonotype was observed many times. The gene calls are TRBV10-2 and TRBJ2-3, with TRBD2 as a possible D gene (6 bases). The CDR3 loop spans 14 amino acids. Germline CDR1 and CDR2: WSHSY and SAAADI. With 3 bases removed from V and 3 bases from J, the gap between germline ends came to 10 bases. The DNA for the CDR3 is TGCGCCAGCAGTGAAATGGGAGGAACAGATACGCAGTATTTT. This gives the protein CASSEMGGTDTQYF.

This clonotype was recorded a few times. The chain has TRBV19 and TRBJ2-1; 12 bases agree with TRBD2. Germline V gene sequence: CDR1 LNHDA, CDR2 SQIVND (reference sequence). The J segment lost 10 bases and the V segment lost 6 bases, leaving 7 bases of the junction unmatched. The CDR3 sequence is 14 residues long. The CDR3 bases are TGTGCCAGTAGCCTGACTAGCGGGAGTTGGGAGCAGTTCTTC. It specifies CASSLTSGSWEQFF.

The table lists this clonotype with many counts. This chain uses TRBV2 with TRBJ2-4; D perhaps matches TRBD1 (8 bases). V lost 6 bases and J 6 bases, leaving 18 bases between the germline ends. CDR3 length: 15 residues. Germline CDR1 reads SNHLY; CDR2 reads FYNNEI. CDR3 DNA: TGTGCCAGCAGGTCTACAGGGGGGGCCTTAAACATTCAGTACTTC. Translated: CASRSTGGALNIQYF.

This clonotype showed up just a few times. The junction departs from the called germline gene at one end, perhaps through a read error. This chain connects TRBV19 to TRBJ2-1; weak D call: TRBD2 (5 bases). The length of the CDR3 is 14 residues. Germline V gives CDR1 LNHDA, CDR2 SQIVND (reference sequence). The CDR3 nucleotides are TGTGCCAGTAGTATGATCGGGAACCCCAATGAGCGGTTCTTC. It is translated as CASSMIGNPNERFF.

This clonotype appeared a few times. The chain has TRBV20-1 and TRBJ2-1, with 9 bases lining up with TRBD2. The V and J ends lost 0 bases and 0 bases, in that order; junction bases with no gene match: 0. Germline V CDR1 and CDR2: DFQATT, SNEGSKA (reference sequence). This CDR3 is 15 amino acids long. The CDR3 reads CSARDSGSSYNEQFF. CDR3 coding DNA: TGCAGTGCTAGAGATAGCGGGAGCTCCTACAATGAGCAGTTCTTC.

Only a few counts were recorded for this clonotype. The chain combines TRBV7-2 with TRBJ1-3, with D unclear. The CDR3 loop spans 15 amino acids. V lost 0 bases to trimming and J lost 0 bases, with 6 bases between them. The germline CDR1 and CDR2 sequences are SGHTA and FQGNSA. CDR3: CASSLASGSGNTIYF. The CDR3, as DNA: TGTGCCAGCAGCTTAGCGTCGGGCTCTGGAAACACCATATATTTT. Using reference TRBV7-2 and TRBJ1-3 for the parts outside the CDR3, the full variable domain is GAGVSQSPSNKVTEKGKDVELRCDPISGHTALYWYRQSLGQGLEFLIYFQGNSAPDKSGLPSDRFSAERTGGSVSTLTIQRTQQEDSAVYLCASSLASGSGNTIYFGEGSWLTVV.